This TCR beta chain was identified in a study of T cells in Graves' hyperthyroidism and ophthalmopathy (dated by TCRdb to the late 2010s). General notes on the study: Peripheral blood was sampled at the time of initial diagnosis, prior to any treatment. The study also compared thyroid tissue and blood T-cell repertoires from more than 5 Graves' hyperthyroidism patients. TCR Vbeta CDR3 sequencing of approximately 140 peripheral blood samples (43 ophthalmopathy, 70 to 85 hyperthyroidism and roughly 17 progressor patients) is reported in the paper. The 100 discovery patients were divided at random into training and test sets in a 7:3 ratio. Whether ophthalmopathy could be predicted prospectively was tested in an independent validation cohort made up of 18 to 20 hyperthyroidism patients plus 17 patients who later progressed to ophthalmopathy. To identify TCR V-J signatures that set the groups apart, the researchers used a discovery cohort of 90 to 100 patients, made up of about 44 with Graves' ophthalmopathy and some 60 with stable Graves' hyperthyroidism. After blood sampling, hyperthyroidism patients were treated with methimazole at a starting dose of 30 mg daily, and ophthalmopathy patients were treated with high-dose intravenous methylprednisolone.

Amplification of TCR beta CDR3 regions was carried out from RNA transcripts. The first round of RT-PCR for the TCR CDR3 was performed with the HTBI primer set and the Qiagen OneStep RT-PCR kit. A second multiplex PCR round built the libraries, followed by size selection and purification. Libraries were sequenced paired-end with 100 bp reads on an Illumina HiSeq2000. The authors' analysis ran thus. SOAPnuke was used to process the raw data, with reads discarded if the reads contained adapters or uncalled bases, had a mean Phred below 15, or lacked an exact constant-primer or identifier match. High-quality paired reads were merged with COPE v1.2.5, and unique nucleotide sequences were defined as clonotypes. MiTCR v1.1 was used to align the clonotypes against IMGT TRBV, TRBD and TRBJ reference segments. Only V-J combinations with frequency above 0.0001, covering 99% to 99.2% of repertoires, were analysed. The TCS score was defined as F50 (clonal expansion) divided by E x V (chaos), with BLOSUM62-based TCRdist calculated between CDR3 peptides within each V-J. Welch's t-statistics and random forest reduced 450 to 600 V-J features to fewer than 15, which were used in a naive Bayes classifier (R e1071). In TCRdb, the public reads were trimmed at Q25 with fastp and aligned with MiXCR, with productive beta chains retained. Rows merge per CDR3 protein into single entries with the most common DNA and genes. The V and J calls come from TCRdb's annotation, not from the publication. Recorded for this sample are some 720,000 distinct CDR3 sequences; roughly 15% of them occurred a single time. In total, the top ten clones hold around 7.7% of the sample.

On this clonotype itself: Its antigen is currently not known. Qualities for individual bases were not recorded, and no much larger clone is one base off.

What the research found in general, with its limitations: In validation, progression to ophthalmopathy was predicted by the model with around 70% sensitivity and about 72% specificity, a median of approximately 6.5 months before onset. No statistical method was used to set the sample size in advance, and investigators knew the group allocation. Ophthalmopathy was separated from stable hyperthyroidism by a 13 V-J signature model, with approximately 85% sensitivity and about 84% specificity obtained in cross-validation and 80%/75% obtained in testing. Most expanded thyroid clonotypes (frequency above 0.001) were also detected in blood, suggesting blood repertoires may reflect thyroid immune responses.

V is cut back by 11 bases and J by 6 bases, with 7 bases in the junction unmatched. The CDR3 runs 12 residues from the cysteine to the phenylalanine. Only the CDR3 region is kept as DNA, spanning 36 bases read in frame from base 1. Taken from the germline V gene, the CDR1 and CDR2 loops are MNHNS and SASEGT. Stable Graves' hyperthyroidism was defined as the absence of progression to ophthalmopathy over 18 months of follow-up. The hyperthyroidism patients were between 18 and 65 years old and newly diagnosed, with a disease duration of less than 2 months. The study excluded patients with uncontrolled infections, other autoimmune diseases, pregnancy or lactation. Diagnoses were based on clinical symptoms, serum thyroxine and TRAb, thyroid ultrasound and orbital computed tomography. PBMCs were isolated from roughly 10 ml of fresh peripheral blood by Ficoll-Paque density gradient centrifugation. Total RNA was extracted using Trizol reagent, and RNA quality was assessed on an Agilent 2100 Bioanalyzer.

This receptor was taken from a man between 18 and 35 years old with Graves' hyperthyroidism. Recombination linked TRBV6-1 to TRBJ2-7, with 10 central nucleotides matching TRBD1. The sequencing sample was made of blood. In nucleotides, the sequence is TGTGCCGTCCGGGACAGGGGCGGCGAGCAGTACTTC. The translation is CAVRDRGGEQYF.